Below are 20 T cell receptor beta chains sequenced from a single sample in a study of blood T cells in healthy people across ages. A second PCR, run for 7 to 11 cycles, used a sample-barcoded 5' primer plus a J-beta primer mix. MiXCR was run by TCRdb on the 5' RACE reads, yielding one entry per CDR3 protein. The sample holds 650,000 to 800,000 distinct CDR3 sequences; around 45% are singletons and the top ten take roughly 19%. Sample: blood. The receptors originated from a man aged 60-69 years in good health.

The chain links TRBV6-5 to TRBJ1-1; TRBD1 might be the D (5 bases). Trimming removed 6 bases at V and 8 bases at J, with 22 bases between. This CDR3 spans 15 amino acids. Germline lookup yields CDR1 MNHEY and CDR2 SVGAGI. The chain's CDR3 is CASRPRTPGPREAFF. CDR3 sequence (DNA): TGTGCCAGCAGACCTAGGACACCGGGACCAAGGGAAGCTTTCTTT.

About this clonotype itself: A read error is possible here, since a much larger clone lies one base away. The V gene is TRBV12-3 or TRBV12-4, the J gene TRBJ2-7; unclear D gene. Deletions cut 6 bases from V and 7 bases from J, with 16 bases between. The CDR3 has 13 amino acids. Here the CDR3 DNA reads TGTGCCAGCAGCCTGCAAGGCTCTTGGGAGCAGTACTTC. Protein product: CASSLQGSWEQYF.

This sequence joins TRBV29-1 and TRBJ2-5; maybe TRBD2 (6 bases). Germline values: CDR1 SQVTM, CDR2 ANQGSEA. CDR3 length equals 14 residues. V dropped 6 bases and J dropped 2 bases, with 16 bases sitting between them. The CDR3 coding sequence is TGCAGCGTGGGGGGTACGGCCATACAAGAGACCCAGTACTTC. Translation: CSVGGTAIQETQYF.

In this sample, this clonotype turned up a few times. The rearrangement joins TRBV5-1 to TRBJ2-5, with 7 bases matching TRBD1. The CDR3 length is 14 residues. The V gene end was trimmed by 4 bases and the J gene end by 5 bases; junction bases not matched to a gene: 8. From germline, CDR1 is SGHRS and CDR2 YFSETQ. The CDR3 bases are TGCGCCAGCAGCCCCTGGGACAGCCGGGAGACCCAGTACTTC. Translation gives CASSPWDSRETQYF.

The rearrangement links TRBV3-1 to TRBJ1-2; D gene ambiguous. The CDR3 is 15 residues long. V lost 0 bases and J lost 3, with 11 bases in between. CDR1 and CDR2 from the germline V gene are LGHDT and YNNKEL (reference sequence). This chain's CDR3 is CASSQEGWVDYGYTF. The CDR3 DNA sequence: TGTGCCAGCAGCCAAGAAGGGTGGGTTGACTATGGCTACACCTTC.

The CDR3: CASSLEFFTDTQYF. As DNA, the CDR3 is TGCGCCAGCAGCTTGGAGTTCTTCACAGATACGCAGTATTTT. V is TRBV5-1 and J is TRBJ2-3, with unresolved D. From germline, CDR1 is SGHRS and CDR2 YFSETQ. This CDR3 comprises 14 residues. V was cut by 0 bases and J by 2 bases, with 7 bases left in between.

This sequence joins TRBV20-1 and TRBJ2-7, with 8 nucleotides matching TRBD1. CDR3 length: 14 residues. CDR1 and CDR2 from the germline V gene are DFQATT and SNEGSKA (reference sequence). J was trimmed by 2 bases and V by 0 bases; bases with no gene match: 3. CDR3: CSARETGVAYEQYF. CDR3 coding DNA: TGCAGTGCTAGAGAGACAGGGGTAGCCTACGAGCAGTACTTC.

This clonotype was seen a few times. The J gene is TRBJ2-5, the V gene TRBV29-1; the match to TRBD2 covers 12 bases. CDR1 and CDR2 (germline): SQVTM, ANQGSEA. J lost 4 bases, V lost 4 bases, and 4 bases had no gene match. The CDR3 contains 14 residues. The CDR3, as DNA: TGCAGCGTTGGGGTGACTAGCGGGGGAGAGACCCAGTACTTC. Translation: CSVGVTSGGETQYF.

The rearrangement uses TRBV6-1 and TRBJ1-4, with D hard to call. Germline CDR1 is MNHNS and CDR2 is SASEGT. With 5 bases removed from V and 6 bases from J, the gap between germline ends came to 10 bases. The CDR3 has 13 amino acids. The CDR3 spells CASSPYKDEKLFF. The CDR3 nucleotides read TGTGCCAGCAGTCCCTACAAAGATGAAAAACTGTTTTTT.

The CDR3 nucleotides read TGTGCCAGCAGTTTTGACAGGGGAGTAGGGAGCAATCAGCCCCAGCATTTT. Residues: CASSFDRGVGSNQPQHF. The V gene is TRBV12-3 or TRBV12-4, the J gene TRBJ1-5; 8 positions match TRBD1. V shed 3 bases and J 1 base; nucleotides not matched to a gene: 8. CDR3 length: 17 amino acids.

This clonotype came up a few times. The rearrangement links TRBV20-1 to TRBJ2-3; D not resolved. V lost 5 bases and J lost 6, with 9 bases in between. This CDR3 has 11 amino acids. In germline, CDR1 is DFQATT, CDR2 SNEGSKA (reference sequence). The DNA of the CDR3 is TGCAGTGCTCCTCGGAGCGATACGCAGTATTTT. This encodes CSAPRSDTQYF.

The V call is TRBV12-3 or TRBV12-4, the J call TRBJ2-7; tentatively, D is TRBD1 (6 bases). This CDR3 is 15 amino acids long. V was clipped by 3 bases and J by 2 bases, with 14 bases between them. CDR3 loop: CASSFWSGVTYEQYF. CDR3 coding DNA: TGTGCCAGCAGTTTTTGGTCAGGGGTGACCTACGAGCAGTACTTC.

This chain uses TRBV9 with TRBJ1-2; D is uncertain. With 6 bases removed from V and 4 bases from J, the gap between germline ends came to 16 bases. There are 14 residues in the CDR3. Looked up from germline, CDR1 is SGDLS and CDR2 is YYNGEE. CDR3 sequence reads: CASNRGEEAYGYTF. Here the CDR3 DNA reads TGTGCCAGCAACAGAGGAGAGGAAGCCTATGGCTACACCTTC.

This clonotype appeared many times. The V and J genes are TRBV7-2 and TRBJ1-2, with D perhaps matching TRBD1 (5 bases). V gave up 5 bases and J gave up 2 bases, with 12 bases separating them. In germline, CDR1 is SGHTA, CDR2 FQGNSA. The length of the CDR3 is 14 residues. Here the CDR3 reads CASSARGANYGYTF. CDR3 sequence (DNA): TGTGCCAGCAGCGCCCGTGGGGCGAACTATGGCTACACCTTC.

The chain recombines TRBV4-1 with TRBJ1-5; 10 nucleotides line up with TRBD1. J gave up 2 bases and V 0 bases, and 10 bases lay outside the gene matches. Per the germline V gene, CDR1 is MGHRA and CDR2 is YSYEKL. The CDR3 is 19 residues long. The CDR3 reads CASSQETMTGGSRNQPQHF. DNA of the CDR3: TGCGCCAGCAGCCAAGAAACTATGACAGGGGGCTCTCGCAATCAGCCCCAGCATTTT.

The V gene is TRBV5-1, the J gene TRBJ1-1; D gene unclear. Germline CDR1 is SGHRS and CDR2 is YFSETQ. CDR3 length: 14 amino acids. Trimming shortened V by 4 bases and J by 1 base, and 11 bases separated the two germline ends. The CDR3 loop reads CASSVANPNTEAFF. The CDR3 nucleotides are TGCGCCAGCAGCGTGGCCAACCCGAACACTGAAGCTTTCTTT. Full variable domain (outside the CDR3, taken from reference TRBV5-1 and TRBJ1-1): KAGVTQTPRYLIKTRGQQVTLSCSPISGHRSVSWYQQTPGQGLQFLFEYFSETQRNKGNFPGRFSGRQFSNSRSEMNVSTLELGDSALYLCASSVANPNTEAFFGQGTRLTVV.

The rearrangement joins TRBV27 to TRBJ2-3, with a tentative D call TRBD1 (6 bases). Germline CDR1 reads MNHEY; CDR2 reads SMNVEV (reference sequence). V gave up 3 bases and J gave up 8 bases, with 18 bases separating them. This CDR3 region has 15 residues. CDR3 nucleotide sequence: TGTGCCAGCAGTTTGGACGGGACATTCCTTGGTACGCAGTATTTT. This encodes CASSLDGTFLGTQYF.

The chain joins TRBV11-2 to TRBJ2-1, with a weak D call TRBD1 (5 bases). Trimming took off 5 bases at V and 7 bases at J, with 12 bases between the two ends. CDR3 length equals 13 residues. CDR1 is SGHAT and CDR2 is FQNNGV in the germline V gene. In DNA, the CDR3 is TGTGCCAGCAGCCCTTCTAAGGGGAATGAGCAGTTCTTC. This translates into CASSPSKGNEQFF.

This clonotype was seen a few times. This rearrangement joins TRBV27 to TRBJ2-7; D is uncertain. Trimming pared 6 bases from V and 2 bases from J, leaving 14 bases between. The CDR3 consists of 14 residues. The germline V gene encodes CDR1 MNHEY and CDR2 SMNVEV (reference sequence). Here the CDR3 reads CASSWNSFPYEQYF. The CDR3, as DNA: TGTGCCAGCAGCTGGAATAGTTTCCCCTACGAGCAGTACTTC.

This chain links TRBV12-3 or TRBV12-4 with TRBJ1-4, with 7 bases that match TRBD1. The V gene end was trimmed by 5 bases and the J gene end by 5 bases; junction bases not matched to a gene: 8. This CDR3 spans 15 amino acids. The CDR3 loop reads CASSNPDRLNEKLFF. CDR3 DNA sequence: TGTGCCAGCAGTAACCCGGACAGGCTAAATGAAAAACTGTTTTTT.